The subject of this entry is one T cell receptor beta chain. Its target is unknown. These data originate in a study of OX40 agonist ivuxolimab in advanced cancers. In the study overall: Ivuxolimab, an agonist antibody against OX40 (CD134), was given to patients. Findings and limits, study-wide: Clonal expansion by week 6 occurred in CD4+ and CD8+ blood T cells (at 0.1 to 3.0 mg/kg). More expanded clones were seen, on average, in CD8+ T cells than in CD4+. Expansion of clones was among the lowest in partial responders at 0.1-3.0 mg/kg.

This table comes from immunoSEQ multiplex PCR, and its TCRdb copy is limited to in-frame clones, with some not included. The sample includes fewer than 85,000 clones, approximately 82% seen only once; the top ten take around 6.7%. This CDR3 comprises 11 residues. Germline CDR1 reads DFQATT; CDR2 reads SNEGSKA (reference sequence). Trimming left V 6 bases short and J 5 bases short, with 8 bases between. This rearrangement joins TRBV20-1 to TRBJ2-1; no clear D. This TCR came from an adult with an advanced solid tumor such as melanoma, head and neck, liver or kidney cancer. The specimen comprised CD4+ or CD8+ T cells sorted from blood, sampled in a trial of the OX40 agonist ivuxolimab. The CDR3 DNA follows: TGCAGTGCCCCGAGGCACAATGAGCAGTTCTTC. Translating it yields CSAPRHNEQFF.